The rows below give T cell receptor beta chains drawn from one sample of a study of blood T cells in healthy people across ages. Each CDR3 protein is one row after TCRdb ran MiXCR on the 5' RACE reads. The data contain about 1,500,000 distinct CDR3 sequences, approximately 28% of them singletons. The sequenced material came from blood. These receptor sequences come from a woman in her twenties or thirties in good health. Each CDR3 is given with its conserved first and last residue. A D gene is named only where the DNA matches it firmly. Not every row has a clone size; where given, it reads once, few, many or a size class.

TRBV9	NA	NA	TRBJ2-3	CASSSYDTDTQYF	TGTGCCAGCAGCTCATACGACACAGATACGCAGTATTTT
TRBV11-2	TRBD1	many	TRBJ1-2	CASSSGQFYGYTF	TGTGCCAGCAGCTCGGGACAGTTCTATGGCTACACCTTC
TRBV20-1	TRBD1	NA	TRBJ1-1	CSAVEPGQGNPEAFF	TGCAGTGCTGTAGAACCGGGACAGGGGAACCCTGAAGCTTTCTTT
TRBV5-1	TRBD1	NA	TRBJ1-1	CASSLYGRGDVNTEAFF	TGCGCCAGCAGCTTGTACGGCAGGGGGGATGTGAACACTGAAGCTTTCTTT
TRBV15	TRBD2	NA	TRBJ2-7	CATSRSPPGGAYEQYF	TGTGCCACCAGCAGAAGCCCCCCCGGGGGGGCCTACGAGCAGTACTTC
TRBV11-1	NA	NA	TRBJ2-1	CASSSGVGARNEQFF	TGTGCCAGCAGCTCTGGGGTGGGCGCCCGAAATGAGCAGTTCTTC
TRBV25-1	NA	few	TRBJ2-7	CASSELQGGSHSYEQYF	TGTGCCAGCAGTGAGCTCCAAGGCGGCTCCCACTCCTACGAGCAGTACTTC
TRBV6-5	TRBD1	NA	TRBJ2-3	CASGEGTGFTDTQYF	TGTGCCAGCGGAGAGGGGACAGGGTTCACAGATACGCAGTATTTT
TRBV12-3/TRBV12-4	NA	few	TRBJ1-4	CASTFKTGDEKLFF	TGTGCCAGCACCTTTAAGACAGGTGACGAAAAACTGTTTTTT
TRBV20-1	NA	many	TRBJ2-7	CSARQGREDEQYF	TGCAGTGCTAGACAGGGGAGGGAGGACGAGCAGTACTTC
TRBV9	NA	NA	TRBJ1-2	CASSASPRDPRDYGYTF	TGTGCCAGCAGCGCCTCCCCACGGGACCCGCGGGACTATGGCTACACCTTC
TRBV7-3	NA	NA	TRBJ2-3	CASSLGHKRDTQYF	TGTGCCAGCAGCTTAGGCCATAAAAGGGATACGCAGTATTTC
TRBV12-3/TRBV12-4	TRBD2	many	TRBJ2-3	CASSPSFSGGDTQYF	TGTGCCAGCAGCCCAAGTTTCAGCGGGGGCGATACGCAGTATTTT
TRBV7-2	TRBD2	NA	TRBJ2-3	CASSLDEYLTGGDTQYF	TGTGCCAGCAGCTTAGATGAATACCTAACGGGGGGAGATACGCAGTATTTT
TRBV6-2/TRBV6-3	NA	few	TRBJ2-7	CASSFSPRPWGDEQYF	TGTGCCAGCAGTTTCTCCCCAAGGCCCTGGGGCGACGAGCAGTACTTC
TRBV7-9	NA	NA	TRBJ2-7	CASSSLGRGGYEQYF	TGTGCCAGCAGCTCCCTCGGCAGGGGTGGTTACGAGCAGTACTTC
TRBV11-2	NA	NA	TRBJ1-6	CASSLAPGNSPLHF	TGTGCCAGCAGCTTAGCCCCCGGGAATTCACCCCTCCACTTT
TRBV4-1	TRBD2	NA	TRBJ2-7	CASSQVLAGVSSYEQYF	TGCGCCAGCAGCCAAGTGCTAGCGGGGGTTAGCTCCTACGAGCAGTACTTC
TRBV20-1	TRBD2	few	TRBJ2-3	CSGGRGGSLADTQYF	TGCAGTGGGGGGCGGGGGGGCTCTCTCGCAGATACGCAGTATTTT
TRBV30	NA	NA	TRBJ2-7	CAWTGSGHSYEQYF	TGTGCCTGGACGGGTTCTGGACACAGCTACGAGCAGTACTTC
TRBV28	TRBD1	few	TRBJ2-7	CASSWTGGRYEQYF	TGTGCCAGCAGTTGGACAGGGGGTCGTTACGAGCAGTACTTC
TRBV7-6	TRBD1	NA	TRBJ2-1	CASSPGYDRDNEQFF	TGTGCCAGCAGCCCAGGGTACGACAGGGACAATGAGCAGTTCTTC
TRBV18	NA	NA	TRBJ2-5	CASSSGGSIETQYF	TGTGCCAGCTCAAGTGGTGGTTCGATCGAGACCCAGTACTTC
TRBV24-1	NA	NA	TRBJ1-1	CATRAGGNEITEAFF	TGTGCCACCAGGGCCGGGGGGAATGAGATCACTGAAGCTTTCTTT
TRBV29-1	NA	many	TRBJ1-2	CSVDGQMTYGYTF	TGCAGCGTTGATGGACAGATGACCTATGGCTACACCTTC
TRBV20-1	NA	NA	TRBJ1-2	CSARDSAGPYGYTF	TGCAGTGCTAGAGATTCGGCAGGGCCCTATGGCTACACCTTC
TRBV4-2	TRBD1	many	TRBJ1-2	CASSQGTGGIYGYTF	TGTGCCAGCAGCCAAGGGACAGGGGGGATCTATGGCTACACCTTC
TRBV20-1	TRBD2	many	TRBJ2-7	CSVSGGAYEQYF	TGCAGTGTAAGCGGGGGAGCCTACGAGCAGTACTTC
TRBV4-3	NA	NA	TRBJ2-4	CAGSQDLGPGAKNSQYF	TGCGCCGGCAGCCAAGATTTGGGGCCGGGGGCCAAAAACAGTCAGTACTTC
TRBV20-1	TRBD2	few	TRBJ2-1	CSAPSSGLYNEQFF	TGCAGTGCTCCTTCTAGCGGGCTATACAATGAGCAGTTCTTC
TRBV28	NA	NA	TRBJ1-1	CASSPAGVNTEAFF	TGTGCCAGCAGTCCGGCGGGCGTGAACACTGAAGCTTTCTTT
TRBV29-1	NA	few	TRBJ2-1	CSVAGLPFTSNEQFF	TGCAGCGTTGCAGGACTACCCTTCACATCGAATGAGCAGTTCTTC
TRBV7-7	NA	many	TRBJ2-5	CASSLSGVGETQYF	TGCGCCAGCAGCTTAAGCGGTGTTGGAGAGACCCAGTACTTC
TRBV7-2	NA	few	TRBJ2-1	CASSLSPAVANNEQFF	TGTGCCAGCAGCTTAAGCCCGGCAGTTGCCAATAATGAGCAGTTCTTC
TRBV7-3	TRBD1	NA	TRBJ2-1	CASSEQGAAYNEQFF	TGTGCCAGCAGCGAACAGGGGGCTGCTTACAATGAGCAGTTCTTC
TRBV19	NA	NA	TRBJ1-5	CASSANNQPQHF	TGTGCCAGTAGTGCCAACAATCAGCCCCAGCATTTT
TRBV7-6	NA	NA	TRBJ1-1	CASSPEPPGATEAFF	TGTGCCAGCAGCCCCGAACCCCCAGGAGCGACTGAAGCTTTCTTT
TRBV2	NA	NA	TRBJ2-7	CASKGQSLYEQYF	TGTGCCAGCAAAGGACAGTCGCTCTACGAGCAGTACTTC
TRBV9	NA	NA	TRBJ1-5	CASSRGSSSNQPQHF	TGTGCCAGCAGCCGCGGATCCTCGAGCAATCAGCCCCAGCATTTT
TRBV9	TRBD2	NA	TRBJ2-1	CASSVSGTSGQWGQFF	TGTGCCAGCAGCGTATCAGGGACTAGCGGCCAATGGGGGCAGTTCTTC
TRBV11-2	NA	NA	TRBJ2-7	CASSHTSPAYEQYF	TGTGCCAGCAGCCACACTAGCCCTGCCTACGAGCAGTACTTC
TRBV20-1	TRBD2	few	TRBJ2-1	CSARDPRRRGGRLDEQFF	TGCAGTGCTAGAGATCCCCGACGGCGGGGGGGCCGGTTGGATGAGCAGTTCTTC
TRBV5-4	TRBD1	NA	TRBJ2-5	CASSWGAGGDAETQYF	TGTGCCAGCAGCTGGGGGGCAGGGGGCGATGCGGAGACCCAGTACTTC
TRBV24-1	TRBD1	NA	TRBJ1-2	CATSASSGGRGPDGYTF	TGTGCCACCAGTGCCAGCTCGGGCGGCAGGGGGCCTGATGGCTACACCTTC
TRBV6-5	NA	many	TRBJ1-2	CASSYGHYYGYTF	TGTGCCAGCAGTTACGGGCACTACTATGGCTACACCTTC
TRBV11-2	TRBD1	NA	TRBJ2-7	CASSLEDRGLYEQYF	TGTGCCAGCAGCTTAGAGGACAGGGGGCTCTACGAGCAGTACTTC
TRBV6-5	TRBD1	NA	TRBJ2-7	CASSLTGGNDQYF	TGTGCCAGCAGTCTAACAGGGGGCAATGATCAGTACTTC
TRBV6-1	TRBD2	NA	TRBJ2-1	CASLYSGVIYEQFF	TGTGCCAGTCTATATAGCGGGGTTATATATGAGCAGTTCTTC
TRBV29-1	TRBD1	many	TRBJ2-7	CSVDRGSSHEQYF	TGCAGCGTCGACAGGGGGAGTTCCCACGAGCAGTACTTC
TRBV28	TRBD2	NA	TRBJ2-3	CASIQRGAPGDTQYF	TGTGCCAGCATTCAGCGGGGGGCTCCGGGGGATACGCAGTATTTT
TRBV20-1	NA	few	TRBJ2-1	CSARQGSREQFF	TGCAGTGCTAGACAGGGGAGCCGAGAGCAGTTCTTC
TRBV28	NA	NA	TRBJ1-6	CASRPSGINNSPLHF	TGTGCCAGCAGGCCATCCGGGATAAACAATTCACCCCTCCACTTT
TRBV5-1	NA	many	TRBJ2-3	CASSGLSGSATSTDTQYF	TGCGCCAGCAGCGGACTGTCAGGGTCAGCTACTAGCACAGATACGCAGTATTTT
TRBV7-9	NA	NA	TRBJ1-4	CASRPLDNEKLFF	TGTGCCAGCAGGCCACTTGATAATGAAAAACTGTTTTTT
TRBV9	NA	few	TRBJ2-1	CASSVADVPYEQFF	TGTGCCAGCAGCGTAGCTGACGTCCCCTATGAGCAGTTCTTC
TRBV7-9	NA	NA	TRBJ2-1	CASSLVRALLYNEQFF	TGTGCCAGCAGCTTAGTTCGGGCCTTACTATACAATGAGCAGTTCTTC
TRBV19	NA	NA	TRBJ1-2	CASTLNGGNGYTF	TGTGCCAGTACCCTGAATGGAGGGAATGGCTACACCTTC
TRBV5-4	TRBD2	NA	TRBJ2-1	CASRKGTSVVGEQFF	TGTGCCAGCAGAAAAGGGACTAGCGTGGTAGGTGAGCAGTTCTTC
TRBV20-1	NA	few	TRBJ1-4	CSAQQGGEKLFF	TGCAGTGCTCAACAAGGAGGTGAAAAACTGTTTTTT
TRBV29-1	NA	few	TRBJ1-5	CSVGRGSNQPQHF	TGCAGCGTTGGGCGGGGAAGCAATCAGCCCCAGCATTTT